Listed below are T cell receptor beta chains from one sample, sequenced in a study of T cell changes during pregnancy in multiple sclerosis. The table came from immunoSEQ multiplex PCR; TCRdb's copy has only in-frame clones and leaves some out. The sample includes approximately 100,000 clones, 85% to 95% of them seen just once. Here the sequenced sample was peripheral blood, taken in the first trimester of pregnancy. The receptor source for this set is a female donor with multiple sclerosis, enrolled in a pregnancy study. CDR3s include the opening cysteine and the closing phenylalanine or tryptophan. D genes are given only for firm matches. The size entry is marked missing in some rows and otherwise reads once, few, many or a size class.

j_call d_call v_call clone_size cdr3_aa cdr3_nt
TRBJ2-7 TRBD1 TRBV11-2 NA CASSQVRDRPSYEQYF TGTGCCAGCAGCCAAGTCCGGGACAGGCCCTCCTACGAGCAGTACTTC
TRBJ2-2 TRBD1 TRBV2 NA CASRDGQGGGELFF TGTGCCAGCAGGGATGGACAGGGTGGCGGGGAGCTGTTTTTT
TRBJ1-2 NA TRBV19 NA CASSIEWRSYGYTF TGTGCCAGTAGTATAGAATGGCGGTCCTATGGCTACACCTTC
TRBJ1-1 NA TRBV2 NA CASSGYRGTEAFF TGTGCCAGCAGTGGGTATCGGGGCACTGAAGCTTTCTTT
TRBJ1-1 NA TRBV4-1 NA CASSQPVRNTEAFF TGCGCCAGCAGCCAACCGGTAAGGAACACTGAAGCTTTCTTT
TRBJ2-3 TRBD1 TRBV5-4 NA CASSLGRGTDTQYF TGTGCCAGCAGCTTGGGCAGGGGGACAGATACGCAGTATTTT
TRBJ2-1 TRBD2 TRBV5-5 NA CASSLGAGGSYNEQFF TGTGCCAGCAGCTTGGGAGCGGGGGGGTCCTACAATGAGCAGTTCTTC
TRBJ2-3 TRBD2 TRBV9 NA CASGPSGGRWDTQYF TGTGCCAGCGGTCCCAGCGGGGGACGTTGGGATACGCAGTATTTT
TRBJ2-1 TRBD2 TRBV19 once CASSILSSGGLNEQFF TGTGCCAGTAGTATCCTTTCTAGCGGGGGGCTCAATGAGCAGTTCTTC
TRBJ2-7 TRBD1 TRBV5-6 NA CASSTGQGAHEQYF TGTGCCAGCAGCACTGGACAGGGCGCCCACGAGCAGTACTTC
TRBJ2-2 TRBD2 TRBV2 NA CASSETSGGGELFF TGTGCCAGCAGTGAGACTAGCGGGGGCGGGGAGCTGTTTTTT
TRBJ2-7 NA TRBV28 NA CASSFGTGFYEQYF TGTGCCAGCAGTTTTGGTACAGGGTTCTACGAGCAGTACTTC
TRBJ2-3 NA TRBV6-1 NA CASSDRQSTDTQYF TGTGCCAGCAGTGACAGGCAGTCCACAGATACGCAGTATTTT
TRBJ1-1 TRBD1 TRBV29-1 NA CSVDGQGGMNTEAFF TGCAGCGTTGATGGCCAGGGGGGCATGAACACTGAAGCTTTCTTT
TRBJ1-1 NA TRBV6-6 NA CASRLERDTEAFF TGTGCCAGCAGGCTGGAGAGGGACACTGAAGCTTTCTTT
TRBJ1-3 TRBD1 TRBV13 NA CASSLGQGDGNTIYF TGTGCCAGCAGCTTAGGCCAGGGGGATGGAAACACCATATATTTT
TRBJ1-2 NA TRBV6-5 NA CASSYLGREIYGYTF TGTGCCAGCAGTTACCTCGGGAGGGAGATCTATGGCTACACCTTC
TRBJ1-6 NA TRBV7-8 few CASSSGQDNSPLHF TGTGCCAGCAGCTCAGGGCAGGATAATTCACCCCTCCACTTT
TRBJ2-2 TRBD2 TRBV11-2 NA CASSLERGATGELFF TGTGCCAGCAGCTTAGAGCGGGGGGCCACCGGGGAGCTGTTTTTT
TRBJ1-6 TRBD1 TRBV6-5 NA CASSMTDRGNSPLHF TGTGCCAGCAGTATGACAGACAGGGGGAATTCACCCCTCCACTTT
TRBJ1-1 TRBD1 TRBV19 NA CASSRTRGTGLHTEAFF TGTGCCAGTAGTAGGACCCGGGGGACAGGACTTCACACTGAAGCTTTCTTT
TRBJ2-3 TRBD2 TRBV29-1 NA CSAKLAGLADTQYF TGCAGCGCGAAACTAGCGGGGTTGGCAGATACGCAGTATTTT
TRBJ1-5 TRBD1 TRBV4-1 NA CASSLEQGSGNQPQHF TGCGCCAGCAGCCTAGAACAGGGGTCGGGTAATCAGCCCCAGCATTTT
TRBJ2-5 TRBD2 TRBV7-9 NA CASSSRSGGEQETQYF TGTGCCAGCAGCTCACGTAGCGGGGGGGAGCAAGAGACCCAGTACTTC
TRBJ2-3 NA TRBV4-1 once CASSQRAGSTDTQYF TGCGCCAGCAGCCAACGGGCGGGAAGCACAGATACGCAGTATTTT
TRBJ1-5 TRBD1 TRBV27 few CASYGTEVVDWPQHF TGTGCCAGCTACGGGACAGAAGTCGTGGATTGGCCCCAGCATTTT
TRBJ1-5 NA TRBV7-9 NA CASSHGSGRLHF TGTGCCAGCAGCCACGGGTCAGGGCGGTTGCATTTT
TRBJ1-3 TRBD1 TRBV6-5 NA CASSRQGTSGNTIYF TGTGCCAGCAGCAGACAGGGGACCTCTGGAAACACCATATATTTT